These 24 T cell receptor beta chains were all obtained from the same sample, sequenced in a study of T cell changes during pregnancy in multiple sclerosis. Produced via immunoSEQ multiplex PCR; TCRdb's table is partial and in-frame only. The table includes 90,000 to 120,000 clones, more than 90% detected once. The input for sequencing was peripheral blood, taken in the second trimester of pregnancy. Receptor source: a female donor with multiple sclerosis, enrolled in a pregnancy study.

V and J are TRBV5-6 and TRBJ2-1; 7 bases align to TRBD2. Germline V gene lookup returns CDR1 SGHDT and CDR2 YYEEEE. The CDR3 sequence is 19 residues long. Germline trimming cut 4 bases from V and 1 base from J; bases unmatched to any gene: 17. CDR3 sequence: CASSPKRGLAGASYNEQFF. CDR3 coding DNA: TGTGCCAGCAGCCCCAAGAGGGGCCTGGCGGGAGCGTCCTACAATGAGCAGTTCTTC.

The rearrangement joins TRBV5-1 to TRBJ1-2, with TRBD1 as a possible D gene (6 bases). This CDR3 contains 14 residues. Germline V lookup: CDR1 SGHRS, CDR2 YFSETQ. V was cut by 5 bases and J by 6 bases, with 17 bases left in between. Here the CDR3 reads CASRTYHRADGYTF. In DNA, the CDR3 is TGCGCCAGCAGAACTTATCACAGGGCCGATGGCTACACCTTC.

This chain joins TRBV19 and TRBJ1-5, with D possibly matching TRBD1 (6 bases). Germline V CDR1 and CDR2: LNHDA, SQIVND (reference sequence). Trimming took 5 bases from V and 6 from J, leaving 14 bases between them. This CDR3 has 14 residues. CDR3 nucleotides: TGTGCCAGTAGTTCCCGACAGGAGACTCAGCCCCAGCATTTT. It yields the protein CASSSRQETQPQHF.

The CDR3 DNA reads TGCGCCAGCAGCCTTGGACAGGTCTATGGCTACACCTTC. Protein: CASSLGQVYGYTF. V gene TRBV5-1 combines with J gene TRBJ1-2; TRBD1 agrees at 7 bases. Trimming removed 4 bases from V and 4 bases from J; junction bases left unmatched: 4. Germline V gene data show CDR1 as SGHRS and CDR2 as YFSETQ. This CDR3 comprises 13 residues.

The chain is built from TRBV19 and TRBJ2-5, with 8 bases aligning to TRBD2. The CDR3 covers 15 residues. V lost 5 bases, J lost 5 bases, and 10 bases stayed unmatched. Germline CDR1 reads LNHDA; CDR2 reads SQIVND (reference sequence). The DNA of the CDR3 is TGTGCCAGTAGTGGTCGAGCGGGAGCCGTGGAGACCCAGTACTTC. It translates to CASSGRAGAVETQYF.

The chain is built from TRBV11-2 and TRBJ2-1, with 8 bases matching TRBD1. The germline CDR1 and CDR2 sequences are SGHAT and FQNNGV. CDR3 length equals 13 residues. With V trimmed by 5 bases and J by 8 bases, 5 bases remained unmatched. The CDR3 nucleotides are TGTGCCAGCAGCCAGGGGGCCGGGTATGAGCAGTTCTTC. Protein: CASSQGAGYEQFF.

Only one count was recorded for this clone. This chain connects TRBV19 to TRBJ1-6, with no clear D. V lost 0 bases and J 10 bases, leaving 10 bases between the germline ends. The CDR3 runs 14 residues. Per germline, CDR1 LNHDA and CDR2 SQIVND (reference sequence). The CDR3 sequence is CASSIERAGSPLHF. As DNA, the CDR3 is TGTGCCAGTAGTATAGAGAGGGCTGGCTCACCCCTCCACTTT.

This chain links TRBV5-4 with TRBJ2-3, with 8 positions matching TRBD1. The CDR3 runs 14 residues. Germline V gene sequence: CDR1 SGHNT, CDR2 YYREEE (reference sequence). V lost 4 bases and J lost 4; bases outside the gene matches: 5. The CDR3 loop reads CASSQDRVADTQYF. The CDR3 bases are TGTGCCAGCAGCCAGGACAGGGTCGCAGATACGCAGTATTTT.

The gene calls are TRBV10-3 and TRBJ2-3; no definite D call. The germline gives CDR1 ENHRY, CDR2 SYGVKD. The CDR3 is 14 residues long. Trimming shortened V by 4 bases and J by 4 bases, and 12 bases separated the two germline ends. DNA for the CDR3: TGTGCCATCAGTGGGGCAGGTCGGTCAGATACGCAGTATTTT. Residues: CAISGAGRSDTQYF.

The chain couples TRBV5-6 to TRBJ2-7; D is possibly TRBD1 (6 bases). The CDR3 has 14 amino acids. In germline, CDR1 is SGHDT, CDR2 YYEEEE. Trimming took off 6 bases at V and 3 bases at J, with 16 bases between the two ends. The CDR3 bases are TGTGCCAGCACTAGTGGGTCAGGGGTCTACGAGCAGTACTTC. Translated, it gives CASTSGSGVYEQYF.

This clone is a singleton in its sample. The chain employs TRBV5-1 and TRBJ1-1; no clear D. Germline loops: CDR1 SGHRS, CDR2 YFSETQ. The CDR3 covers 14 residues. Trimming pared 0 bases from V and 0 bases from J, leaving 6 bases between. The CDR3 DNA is TGCGCCAGCAGCTTGGGTCCCTTGAACACTGAAGCTTTCTTT. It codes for CASSLGPLNTEAFF.

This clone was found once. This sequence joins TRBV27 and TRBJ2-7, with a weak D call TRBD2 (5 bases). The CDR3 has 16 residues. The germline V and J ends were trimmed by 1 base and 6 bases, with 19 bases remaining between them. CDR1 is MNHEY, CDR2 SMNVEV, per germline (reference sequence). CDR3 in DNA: TGTGCCAGCAGTTTATACGGCGGACTTGCGACTACCGAGCAGTACTTC. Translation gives CASSLYGGLATTEQYF.

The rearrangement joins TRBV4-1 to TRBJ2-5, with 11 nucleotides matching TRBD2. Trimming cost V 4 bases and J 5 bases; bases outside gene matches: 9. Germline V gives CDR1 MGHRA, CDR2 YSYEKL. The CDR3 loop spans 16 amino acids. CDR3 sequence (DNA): TGCGCCAGCAGCCGGACCATAGCGGGAGGGAGGGAGACCCAGTACTTC. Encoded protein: CASSRTIAGGRETQYF.

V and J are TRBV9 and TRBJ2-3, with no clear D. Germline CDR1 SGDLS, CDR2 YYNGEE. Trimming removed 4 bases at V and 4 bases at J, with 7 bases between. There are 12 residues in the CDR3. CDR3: CASSPPADTQYF. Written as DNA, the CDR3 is TGTGCCAGCAGCCCCCCCGCAGATACGCAGTATTTT.

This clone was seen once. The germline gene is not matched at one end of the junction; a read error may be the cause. CDR3 sequence (DNA): TGTGCCAGTACCGGCGGGGGCCCGAATCCCTATGACTACACCTTC. Its translation is CASTGGGPNPYDYTF. This chain uses TRBV19 with TRBJ1-2; TRBD1 might be the D (6 bases). CDR3 size: 15 residues. Germline V gene lookup returns CDR1 LNHDA and CDR2 SQIVND (reference sequence).

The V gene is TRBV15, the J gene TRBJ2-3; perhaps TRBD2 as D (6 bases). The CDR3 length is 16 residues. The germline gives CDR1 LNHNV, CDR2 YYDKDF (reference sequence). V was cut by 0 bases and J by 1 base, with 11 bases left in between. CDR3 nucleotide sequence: TGTGCCACCAGCAGAGATCGCGGGGTGGGCACAGATACGCAGTATTTT. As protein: CATSRDRGVGTDTQYF.

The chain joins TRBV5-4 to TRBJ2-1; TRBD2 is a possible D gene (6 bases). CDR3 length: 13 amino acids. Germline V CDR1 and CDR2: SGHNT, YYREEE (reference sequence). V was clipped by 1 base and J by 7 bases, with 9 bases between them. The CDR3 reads CASSLLGRNEQFF. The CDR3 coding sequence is TGTGCCAGCAGCTTGCTAGGGAGGAATGAGCAGTTCTTC. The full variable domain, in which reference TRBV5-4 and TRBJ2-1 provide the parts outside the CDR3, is ETGVTQSPTHLIKTRGQQVTLRCSSQSGHNTVSWYQQALGQGPQFIFQYYREEENGRGNFPPRFSGLQFPNYSSELNVNALELDDSALYLCASSLLGRNEQFFGPGTRLTVL.

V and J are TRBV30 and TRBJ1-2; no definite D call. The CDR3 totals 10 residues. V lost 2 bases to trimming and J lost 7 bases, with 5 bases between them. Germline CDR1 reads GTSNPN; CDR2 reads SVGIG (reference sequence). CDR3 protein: CAWSSSGYTF. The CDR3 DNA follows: TGTGCCTGGAGTTCCAGTGGCTACACCTTC.

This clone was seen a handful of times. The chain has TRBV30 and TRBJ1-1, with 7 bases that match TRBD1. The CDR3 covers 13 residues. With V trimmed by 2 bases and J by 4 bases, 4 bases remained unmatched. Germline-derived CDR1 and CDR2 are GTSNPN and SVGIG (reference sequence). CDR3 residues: CAWSISGGTEAFF. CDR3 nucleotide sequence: TGTGCCTGGAGTATTTCAGGGGGCACTGAAGCTTTCTTT.

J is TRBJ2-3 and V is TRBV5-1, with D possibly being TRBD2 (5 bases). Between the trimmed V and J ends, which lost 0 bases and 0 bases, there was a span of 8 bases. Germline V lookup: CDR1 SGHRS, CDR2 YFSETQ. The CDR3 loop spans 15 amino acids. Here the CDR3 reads CASSLDGSSTDTQYF. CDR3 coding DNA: TGCGCCAGCAGCTTGGATGGGAGTAGCACAGATACGCAGTATTTT.

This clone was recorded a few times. This CDR3 is CASSQNRWTTGELFF. The CDR3 nucleotides are TGTGCCAGCAGCCAAAATAGGTGGACAACCGGGGAGCTGTTTTTT. The V and J genes are TRBV14 and TRBJ2-2, with a tentative D call TRBD1 (5 bases). The CDR3 has 15 residues. Deletions cut 2 bases from V and 5 bases from J, with 12 bases between. Germline CDR1 and CDR2: SGHDN and FVKESK.

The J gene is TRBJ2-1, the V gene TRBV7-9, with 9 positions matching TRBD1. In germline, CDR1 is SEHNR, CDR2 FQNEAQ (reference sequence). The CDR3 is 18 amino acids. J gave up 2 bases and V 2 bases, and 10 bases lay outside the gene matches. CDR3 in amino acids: CASSLRVWGTGTYNEQFF. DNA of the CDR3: TGTGCCAGCAGCTTAAGGGTGTGGGGGACAGGGACCTACAATGAGCAGTTCTTC.

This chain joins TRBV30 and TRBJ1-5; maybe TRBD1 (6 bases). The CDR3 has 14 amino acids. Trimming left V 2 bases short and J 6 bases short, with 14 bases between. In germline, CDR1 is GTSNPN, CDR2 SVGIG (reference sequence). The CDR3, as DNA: TGTGCCTGGAGTCAAGTGGGGGGGCGTCAGCCCCAGCATTTT. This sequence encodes CAWSQVGGRQPQHF.

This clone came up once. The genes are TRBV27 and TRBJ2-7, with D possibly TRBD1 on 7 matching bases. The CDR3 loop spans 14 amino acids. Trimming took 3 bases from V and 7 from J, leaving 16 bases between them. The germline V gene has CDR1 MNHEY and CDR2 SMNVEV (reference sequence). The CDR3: CASSLRRDSREQYF. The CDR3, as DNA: TGTGCCAGCAGTTTGCGGAGGGACAGCAGGGAGCAGTACTTC.